These T cell receptor beta chains were read from a single sample in a study of T cells in Graves' hyperthyroidism and ophthalmopathy. TCRdb re-derived calls from the multiplex PCR reads in MiXCR, one entry per CDR3 protein. The sample shows about 680,000 distinct CDR3 sequences, about 35% of them seen only once. Sequenced: blood. The receptors were gathered from a woman between 40 and 55 years old with Graves' hyperthyroidism. Both conserved end residues are part of each CDR3. The D gene is left open where the match is weak. Clone size, where shown, is once, few, many, or a class for clones that have expanded.

v_gene	j_gene	abundance	d_gene	CDR3aa	CDR3nt
TRBV6-5	TRBJ1-2	many	TRBD1	CASQTGDRGYTF	TGTGCCAGTCAAACAGGGGATCGCGGCTACACCTTC
TRBV14	TRBJ1-4	NA	NA	CAGSQDHRGRNEKLFF	TGTGCCGGCAGCCAAGATCATCGCGGGCGTAATGAAAAACTGTTTTTT
TRBV11-2	TRBJ1-4	NA	TRBD1	CASSLGRGQGATNEKLFF	TGTGCCAGCAGCTTAGGAAGAGGACAGGGGGCAACTAATGAAAAACTGTTTTTT
TRBV7-2	TRBJ2-5	many	NA	CASSGGGAGRETQYF	TGTGCCAGCAGCGGGGGGGGGGCTGGAAGGGAGACCCAGTACTTC
TRBV20-1	TRBJ2-7	many	NA	CSATMGGSYEQYF	TGCAGTGCTACAATGGGTGGATCCTACGAGCAGTACTTC
TRBV5-1	TRBJ1-2	few	TRBD1	CASSLPDRGSSYTF	TGCGCCAGCAGCTTGCCGGACAGGGGGTCTAGCTACACCTTC
TRBV6-5	TRBJ1-5	NA	NA	CASTLRSWGNQPQHF	TGTGCCAGCACTTTACGGTCCTGGGGCAATCAGCCCCAGCATTTT
TRBV20-1	TRBJ2-2	NA	NA	CSARTGSGANVLTFGAGTGELFF	NA
TRBV10-3	TRBJ2-2	NA	NA	CAISESGGSTGELFF	TGTGCCATCAGTGAGTCGGGGGGCAGCACCGGGGAGCTGTTTTTT
TRBV19	TRBJ2-5	many	NA	CASSDQARETQYF	TGTGCCAGTAGTGACCAGGCTCGAGAGACCCAGTACTTC
TRBV20-1	TRBJ2-5	few	TRBD2	CSVKGLAGKETQYF	TGCAGTGTAAAGGGGCTAGCGGGGAAAGAGACCCAGTACTTC
TRBV9	TRBJ1-1	NA	NA	CASSPPGTGTEAFF	TGTGCCAGCAGCCCGCCGGGGACGGGGACTGAAGCTTTCTTT
TRBV7-8	TRBJ1-6	many	NA	CASSLGQGPYNSPLHF	TGTGCCAGCAGCCTAGGCCAGGGGCCCTATAATTCACCCCTCCACTTT
TRBV10-3	TRBJ2-6	few	NA	CAIMSASGDNVLTF	TGTGCCATCATGAGCGCGTCTGGGGACAACGTCCTGACTTTC
TRBV7-2	TRBJ2-1	NA	TRBD2	CASSLSGGRAENEQFF	TGTGCCAGCAGCTTATCAGGCGGGAGGGCCGAGAATGAGCAGTTCTTC
TRBV14	TRBJ1-1	NA	NA	CASSQGYGFTEAFF	TGTGCCAGCAGCCAAGGGTACGGGTTCACTGAAGCTTTCTTT
TRBV11-1	TRBJ2-5	NA	TRBD2	CASSPARLAGLGFSVKTQYF	TGTGCCAGCAGCCCTGCCCGACTAGCGGGACTAGGCTTCAGCGTAAAGACCCAGTACTTC
TRBV20-1	TRBJ2-5	many	NA	CSAMVAGFQETQYF	TGCAGTGCTATGGTGGCGGGCTTCCAAGAGACCCAGTACTTC
TRBV12-3/TRBV12-4	TRBJ1-6	many	NA	CASSLRIGNSPLHF	TGTGCCAGCAGTTTGAGGATTGGCAATTCACCCCTCCACTTT
TRBV19	TRBJ1-5	many	NA	CASSIQGQFNQPQHF	TGTGCCAGTAGTATCCAAGGACAGTTTAATCAGCCCCAGCATTTT
TRBV12-3/TRBV12-4	TRBJ2-5	many	NA	CASSLQGGGETQYF	TGTGCCAGCAGTTTACAGGGTGGCGGAGAGACCCAGTACTTC
TRBV20-1	TRBJ1-2	many	NA	CSAREGIGTYYGYTF	TGCAGTGCTAGAGAAGGGATCGGGACCTACTATGGCTACACCTTC
TRBV19	TRBJ1-5	many	NA	CASSIDEEPQHF	TGTGCCAGTAGCATCGACGAGGAGCCCCAGCATTTT
TRBV20-1	TRBJ2-5	many	NA	CSARVGGPETQYF	TGCAGTGCTAGAGTCGGGGGGCCGGAGACCCAGTACTTC
TRBV7-9	TRBJ2-1	NA	NA	CASSPGASYNEQFF	TGTGCCAGCAGCCCCGGTGCTAGTTACAATGAGCAGTTCTTC
TRBV20-1	TRBJ2-7	NA	NA	CSARAPPGRGRTYEQYF	TGCAGTGCTAGGGCCCCGCCCGGGCGGGGCAGGACCTACGAGCAGTACTTC
TRBV25-1	TRBJ2-3	NA	NA	CAAGAERDTQYF	TGTGCCGCAGGGGCCGAGAGAGATACGCAGTATTTT
TRBV7-9	TRBJ2-6	NA	NA	CASSLYYLASGANVLTF	TGTGCCAGCAGCTTATACTATTTGGCTTCTGGGGCCAACGTCCTGACTTTC
TRBV2	TRBJ1-5	many	TRBD1	CASRAQLGTGGNQPQHF	TGTGCCAGCAGAGCACAGTTGGGCACAGGGGGAAATCAGCCCCAGCATTTT
TRBV20-1	TRBJ2-1	NA	TRBD2	CSARDAIAGPYNEQFF	TGCAGTGCTAGAGACGCAATAGCGGGTCCCTACAATGAGCAGTTCTTC
TRBV10-3	TRBJ2-7	few	NA	CAISESRGKNEQYF	TGTGCCATCAGTGAGTCCAGGGGTAAGAACGAGCAGTACTTC
TRBV9	TRBJ1-2	few	TRBD1	CASSDSGTGGNPYGYTF	TGTGCCAGCAGCGACTCCGGGACAGGGGGCAACCCGTACGGCTACACCTTC
TRBV4-1	TRBJ2-7	few	NA	CASSPYGADPYEQYF	TGCGCCAGCAGCCCCTATGGGGCGGACCCCTACGAGCAGTACTTC
TRBV6-5	TRBJ1-3	NA	NA	CASNFAIPTSGNTIYF	TGTGCCAGCAACTTCGCGATCCCAACCTCTGGAAACACCATATATTTT
TRBV29-1	TRBJ1-1	many	NA	CSGLAGQMNTEAFF	TGCAGCGGCCTCGCGGGACAAATGAACACTGAAGCTTTCTTT
TRBV4-3	TRBJ2-5	NA	TRBD2	CASSQTSWASGGLETQYF	TGCGCCAGCAGCCAAACCTCTTGGGCTAGCGGAGGTCTGGAGACCCAGTACTTC
TRBV6-5	TRBJ1-1	few	NA	CASMQFNTEAFF	TGTGCCAGCATGCAATTCAACACTGAAGCTTTCTTT
TRBV7-3	TRBJ2-5	NA	NA	CASSRRGGTQYF	TGTGCCAGCAGCCGCCGAGGGGGGACCCAGTACTTC
TRBV29-1	TRBJ1-5	few	NA	CSVEEGAGGAQHF	TGCAGCGTTGAAGAAGGGGCCGGGGGGGCCCAGCATTTT
TRBV7-9	TRBJ1-1	few	NA	CASSWIIKGPLGTEAFF	TGTGCCAGCAGCTGGATTATCAAGGGTCCCCTAGGCACTGAAGCTTTCTTT
TRBV4-3	TRBJ2-7	NA	NA	CASSQARSSYEQYF	TGCGCCAGCAGCCAAGCTAGGAGCTCCTACGAGCAGTACTTC
TRBV10-3	TRBJ2-7	many	TRBD1	CAISGQGAKEQYF	TGTGCCATCAGTGGACAGGGGGCAAAAGAGCAGTACTTC
TRBV5-4	TRBJ2-2	NA	NA	CASSSGFANTGELFF	TGTGCCAGCAGTTCGGGATTTGCCAACACCGGGGAGCTGTTTTTT
TRBV7-2	TRBJ1-5	many	NA	CASSLGSRQPQHF	TGTGCCAGCAGCTTAGGTAGCCGTCAGCCCCAGCATTTT
TRBV19	TRBJ2-7	many	NA	CASSIRGSVYEQYF	TGTGCCAGTAGTATACGGGGGAGCGTGTACGAGCAGTACTTC
TRBV6-5	TRBJ1-4	few	NA	CASSSWTTGNNEKLFF	TGTGCCAGCAGTTCCTGGACGACGGGCAATAATGAAAAACTGTTTTTT
TRBV20-1	TRBJ2-4	NA	NA	CSARDRDKNIQYF	TGCAGTGCTAGAGATAGAGACAAAAACATTCAGTACTTC
TRBV6-2/TRBV6-3	TRBJ2-2	NA	TRBD1	CASFRDRDGELFF	TGTGCCAGCTTCCGGGACAGGGACGGGGAGCTGTTTTTT
TRBV5-6	TRBJ1-1	few	NA	CASSPGDLNTEAFF	TGTGCCAGCAGCCCAGGGGACTTAAACACTGAAGCTTTCTTT
TRBV6-1	TRBJ1-2	few	NA	CASSLTVTNYGYTF	TGTGCCAGCAGTCTGACAGTAACTAACTATGGCTACACCTTC
TRBV20-1	TRBJ1-3	many	NA	CSASPGFGNTIYF	TGCAGTGCTAGCCCGGGATTCGGAAACACCATATATTTT
TRBV4-3	TRBJ2-3	few	NA	CASSSRRSSGTDTQYF	TGCGCCAGCAGCTCTCGTAGATCGAGCGGTACAGATACGCAGTATTTT
TRBV7-2	TRBJ1-2	NA	NA	CASSQAAARDGYTF	TGTGCCAGCAGCCAAGCCGCAGCTAGGGATGGCTACACCTTC
TRBV12-5	TRBJ1-5	many	NA	CASGLTRDLVPQHF	TGTGCTAGTGGTTTGACACGTGATTTGGTGCCCCAGCATTTT